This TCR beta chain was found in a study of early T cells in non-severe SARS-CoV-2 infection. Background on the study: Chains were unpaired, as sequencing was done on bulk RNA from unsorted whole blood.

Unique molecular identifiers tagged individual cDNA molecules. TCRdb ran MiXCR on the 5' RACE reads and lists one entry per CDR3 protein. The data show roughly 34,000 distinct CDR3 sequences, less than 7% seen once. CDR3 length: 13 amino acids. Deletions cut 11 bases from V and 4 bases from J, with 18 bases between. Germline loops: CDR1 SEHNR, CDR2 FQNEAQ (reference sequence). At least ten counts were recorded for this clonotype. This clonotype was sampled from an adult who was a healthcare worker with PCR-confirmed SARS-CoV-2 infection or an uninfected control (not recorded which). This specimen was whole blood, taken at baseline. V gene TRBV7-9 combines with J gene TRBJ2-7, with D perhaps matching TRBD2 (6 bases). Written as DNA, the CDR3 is TGTGCCGTCATGGAGGGTGAAAGGTACGAGCAGTACTTC. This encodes CAVMEGERYEQYF. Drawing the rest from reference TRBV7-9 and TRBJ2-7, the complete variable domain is DTGVSQNPRHKITKRGQNVTFRCDPISEHNRLYWYRQTLGQGPEFLTYFQNEAQLEKSRLLSDRFSAERPKGSFSTLEIQRTEQGDSAMYLCAVMEGERYEQYFGPGTRLTVT.